Detailed here is one T cell receptor beta chain. The data were obtained in a study of blood T cells in healthy people across ages. The CDR3 has 17 amino acids. V gave up 3 bases and J gave up 0 bases, with 15 bases separating them. Per the germline V gene, CDR1 is MDHEN and CDR2 is SYDVKM. Then a second PCR, running about 6 to 11 cycles, was carried out with a sample-barcoded 5' primer and a J-beta primer mix. TCRdb re-derived calls from the 5' RACE reads in MiXCR, one entry per CDR3 protein. The data hold 890,000 or so distinct CDR3 sequences, with 55% to 65% observed a single time. This chain links TRBV28 with TRBJ1-5, with D perhaps matching TRBD1 (6 bases). The sequencing sample was made of blood. The receptor was derived from a man aged 25-45 years in good health. CDR3 coding DNA: TGTGCCAGCAGTTTCGAGGGGGGGAAATATAGCAATCAGCCCCAGCATTTT. Encoded protein: CASSFEGGKYSNQPQHF.